Sequencing of this T cell receptor beta chain was carried out in a study of vaccination effects on CD4 cells after COVID-19. The CDR3 has 19 amino acids. Germline V gives CDR1 SGHRS, CDR2 YFSETQ. Germline trimming cut 2 bases from V and 3 bases from J; bases unmatched to any gene: 17. Notes on this clone: The antigen is not known.

Assay used: immunoSEQ multiplex PCR; TCRdb lists only in-frame clones, some missing. The table shows 40,000 or so clones, with 82% occurring only once. Upon completion of about 10 days in culture, CD4+ T cells were isolated. V and J are TRBV5-1 and TRBJ2-7, with 10 bases fitting TRBD2. The TCR comes from a human donor who received a COVID-19 vaccine. The input for sequencing was CD4+ T cells from PBMCs cultured without peptide, taken before COVID-19 vaccination. The CDR3 sequence: CASSFLPGASGGSNYEQYV. CDR3 in DNA: TGCGCCAGCAGCTTCCTCCCCGGGGCTAGCGGGGGATCCAACTACGAGCAGTACGTC.